The T cell receptor beta chain described here comes from a study of blood T cells in healthy people across ages. This clonotype was observed many times. Combining a sample-barcoded 5' primer with a J-beta primer mix, a second PCR ran for 7 to 11 cycles. TCRdb called the 5' RACE reads again in MiXCR, with one record for every CDR3 protein. The sample lists 550,000 to 800,000 distinct CDR3 sequences, about a third occurring once. Germline CDR1 and CDR2: SNHLY and FYNNEI. After removal of 4 bases from V and 7 bases from J, the junction contained 5 bases not matched to a gene. The CDR3 sequence is 14 residues long.

V usage is TRBV2 and J usage is TRBJ2-2, with 8 bases aligning to TRBD1. The sequencing input was blood. The receptor was derived from a woman at least 80 years old in good health. As DNA, the CDR3 is TGTGCCAGCAGTGTCCAGGGGGCTATCGGGGAGCTGTTTTTT. Translation gives CASSVQGAIGELFF.